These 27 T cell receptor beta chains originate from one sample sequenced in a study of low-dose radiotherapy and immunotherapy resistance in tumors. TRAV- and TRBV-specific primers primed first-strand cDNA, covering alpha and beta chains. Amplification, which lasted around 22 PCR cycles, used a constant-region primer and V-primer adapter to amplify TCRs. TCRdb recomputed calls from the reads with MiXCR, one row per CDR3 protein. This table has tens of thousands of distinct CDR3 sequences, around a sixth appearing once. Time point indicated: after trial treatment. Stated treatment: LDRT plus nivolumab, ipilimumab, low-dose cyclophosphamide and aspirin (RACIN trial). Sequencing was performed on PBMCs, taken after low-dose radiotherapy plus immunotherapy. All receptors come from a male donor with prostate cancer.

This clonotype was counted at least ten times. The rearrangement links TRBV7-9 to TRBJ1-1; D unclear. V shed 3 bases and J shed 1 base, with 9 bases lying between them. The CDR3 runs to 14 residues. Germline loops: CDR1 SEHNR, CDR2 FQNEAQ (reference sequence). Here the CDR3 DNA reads TGTGCCAGCAGCTTCGAGGACCGGAACACTGAAGCTTTCTTT. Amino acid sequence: CASSFEDRNTEAFF.

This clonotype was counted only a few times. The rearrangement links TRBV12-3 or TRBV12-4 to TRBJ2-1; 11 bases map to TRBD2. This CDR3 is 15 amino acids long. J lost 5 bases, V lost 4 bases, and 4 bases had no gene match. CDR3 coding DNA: TGTGCCAGCAGTTCGGGACTAGCGGTTAACAATGAGCAGTTCTTC. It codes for CASSSGLAVNNEQFF.

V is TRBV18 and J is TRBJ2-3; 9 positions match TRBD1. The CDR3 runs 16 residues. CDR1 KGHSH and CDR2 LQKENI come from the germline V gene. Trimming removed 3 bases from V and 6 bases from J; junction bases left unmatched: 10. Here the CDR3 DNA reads TGTGCCAGCTCACCTGGGACAGGGACCGGGACTGATACGCAGTATTTT. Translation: CASSPGTGTGTDTQYF.

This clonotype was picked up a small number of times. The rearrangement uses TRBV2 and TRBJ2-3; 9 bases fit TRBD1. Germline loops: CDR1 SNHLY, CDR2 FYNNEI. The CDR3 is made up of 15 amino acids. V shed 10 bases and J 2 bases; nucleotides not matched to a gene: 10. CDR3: CATQQGASNTDTQYF. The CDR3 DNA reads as TGTGCCACCCAACAGGGGGCTTCGAACACAGATACGCAGTATTTT.

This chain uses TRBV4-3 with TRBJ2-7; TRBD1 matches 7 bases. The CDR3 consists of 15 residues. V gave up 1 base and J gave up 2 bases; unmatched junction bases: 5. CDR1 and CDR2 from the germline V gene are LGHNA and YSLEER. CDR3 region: CASSQGQGAPYEQYF. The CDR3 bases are TGCGCCAGCAGCCAAGGACAGGGTGCCCCCTACGAGCAGTACTTC.

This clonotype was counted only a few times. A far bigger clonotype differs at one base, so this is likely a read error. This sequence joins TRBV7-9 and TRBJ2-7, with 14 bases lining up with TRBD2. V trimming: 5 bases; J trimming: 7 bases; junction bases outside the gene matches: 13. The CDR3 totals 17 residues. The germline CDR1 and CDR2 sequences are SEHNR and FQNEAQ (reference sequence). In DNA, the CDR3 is TGTGCCAGCAGCGGACCCGGGACTAGCGGGAGTCGGGGTGAGCAGTACTTC. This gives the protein CASSGPGTSGSRGEQYF.

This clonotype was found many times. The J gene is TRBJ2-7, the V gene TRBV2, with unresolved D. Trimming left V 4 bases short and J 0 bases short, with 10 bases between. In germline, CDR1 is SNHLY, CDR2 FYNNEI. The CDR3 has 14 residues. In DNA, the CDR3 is TGTGCCAGCAGTGGACTTCTCTCCTCCTACGAGCAGTACTTC. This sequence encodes CASSGLLSSYEQYF.

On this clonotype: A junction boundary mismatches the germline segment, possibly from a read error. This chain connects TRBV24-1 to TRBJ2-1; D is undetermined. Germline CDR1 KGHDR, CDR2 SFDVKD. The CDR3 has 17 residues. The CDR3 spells CAASDCLLVGSYNEQFF. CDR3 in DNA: TGTGCCGCCAGTGATTGTCTACTGGTGGGCTCCTACAATGAACAGTTCTTC.

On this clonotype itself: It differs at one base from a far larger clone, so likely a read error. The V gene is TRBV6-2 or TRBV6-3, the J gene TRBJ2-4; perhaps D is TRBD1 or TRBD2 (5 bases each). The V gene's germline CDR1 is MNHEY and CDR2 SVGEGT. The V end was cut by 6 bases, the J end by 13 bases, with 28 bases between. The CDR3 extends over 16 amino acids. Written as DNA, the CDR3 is TGTGCCAGCAGACCTTTCGGGCTAAGCGAGAGGGGTGAGCAGTACTTC. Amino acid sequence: CASRPFGLSERGEQYF.

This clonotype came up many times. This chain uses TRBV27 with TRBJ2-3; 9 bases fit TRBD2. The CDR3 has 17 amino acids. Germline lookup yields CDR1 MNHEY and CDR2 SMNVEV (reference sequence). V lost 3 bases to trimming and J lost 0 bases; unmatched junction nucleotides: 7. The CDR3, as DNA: TGTGCCAGCAGTTTGCGCGGGAGGGCCGTGAGCACAGATACGCAGTATTTT. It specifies CASSLRGRAVSTDTQYF.

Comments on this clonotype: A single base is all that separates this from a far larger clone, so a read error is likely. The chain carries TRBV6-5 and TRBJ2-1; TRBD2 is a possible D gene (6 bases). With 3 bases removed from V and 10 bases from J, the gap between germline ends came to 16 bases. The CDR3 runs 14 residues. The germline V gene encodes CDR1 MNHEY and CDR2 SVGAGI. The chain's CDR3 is CASSYLRAGYEQFF. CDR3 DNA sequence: TGTGCCAGCAGTTATCTGAGAGCGGGCTACGAGCAGTTCTTC.

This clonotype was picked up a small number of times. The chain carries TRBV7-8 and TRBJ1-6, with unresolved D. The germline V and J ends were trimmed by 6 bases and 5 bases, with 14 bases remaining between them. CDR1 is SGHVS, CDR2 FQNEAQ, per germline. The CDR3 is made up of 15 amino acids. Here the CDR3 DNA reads TGTGCCAGCAGTCCCCCTCGGGATAATAATTCACCCCTCCACTTT. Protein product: CASSPPRDNNSPLHF. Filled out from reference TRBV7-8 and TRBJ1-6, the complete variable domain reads GAGVSQSPRYKVAKRGQDVALRCDPISGHVSLFWYQQALGQGPEFLTYFQNEAQLDKSGLPSDRFFAERPEGSVSTLKIQRTQQEDSAVYLCASSPPRDNNSPLHFGNGTRLTVT.

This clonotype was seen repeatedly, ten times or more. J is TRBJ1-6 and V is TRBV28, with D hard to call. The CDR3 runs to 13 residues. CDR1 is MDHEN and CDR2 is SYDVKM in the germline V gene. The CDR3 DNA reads TGTGCTGGAAGGAGCTCCTATAATTCACCCCTCCACTTT. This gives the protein CAGRSSYNSPLHF.

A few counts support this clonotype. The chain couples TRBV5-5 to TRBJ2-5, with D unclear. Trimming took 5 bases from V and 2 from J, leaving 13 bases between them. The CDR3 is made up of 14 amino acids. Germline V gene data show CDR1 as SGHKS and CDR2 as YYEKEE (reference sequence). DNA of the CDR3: TGTGCCAGCAGGCCCCCTCCCCCTCAAGAGACCCAGTACTTC. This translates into CASRPPPPQETQYF.

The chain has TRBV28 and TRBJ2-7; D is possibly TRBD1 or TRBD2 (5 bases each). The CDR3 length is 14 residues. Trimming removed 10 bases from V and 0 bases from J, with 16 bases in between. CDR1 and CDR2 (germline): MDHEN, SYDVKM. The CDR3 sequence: CATLRDQGSYEQYF. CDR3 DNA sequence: TGTGCCACCTTAAGGGACCAAGGCTCCTACGAGCAGTACTTC.

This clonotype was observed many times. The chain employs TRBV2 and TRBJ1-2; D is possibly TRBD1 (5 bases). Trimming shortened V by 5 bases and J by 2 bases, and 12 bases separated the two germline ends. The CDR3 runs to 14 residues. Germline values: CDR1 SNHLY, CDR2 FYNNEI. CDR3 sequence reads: CASSWDGKNYGYTF. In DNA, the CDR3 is TGTGCCAGCAGTTGGGACGGAAAAAACTATGGCTACACCTTC.

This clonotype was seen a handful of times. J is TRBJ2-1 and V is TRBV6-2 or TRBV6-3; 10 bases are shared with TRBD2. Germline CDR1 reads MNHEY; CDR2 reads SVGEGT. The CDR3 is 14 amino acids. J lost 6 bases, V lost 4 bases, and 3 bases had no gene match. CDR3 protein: CASSSRTSGNEQFF. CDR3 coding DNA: TGTGCCAGCAGTTCCCGGACTAGCGGCAATGAGCAGTTCTTC.

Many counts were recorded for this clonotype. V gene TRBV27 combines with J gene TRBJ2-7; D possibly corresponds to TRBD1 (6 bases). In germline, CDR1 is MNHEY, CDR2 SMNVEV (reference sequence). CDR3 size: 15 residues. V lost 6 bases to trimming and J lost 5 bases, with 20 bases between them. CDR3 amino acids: CASRPLDRNYHEQYF. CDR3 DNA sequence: TGTGCCAGCAGACCCCTCGACAGGAATTATCACGAGCAGTACTTC.

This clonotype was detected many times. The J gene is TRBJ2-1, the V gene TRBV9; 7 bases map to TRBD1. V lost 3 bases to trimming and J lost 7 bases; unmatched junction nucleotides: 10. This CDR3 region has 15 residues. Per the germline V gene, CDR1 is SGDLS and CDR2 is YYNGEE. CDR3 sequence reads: CASSGGQGVRNEQFF. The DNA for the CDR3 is TGTGCCAGCAGCGGGGGGCAGGGGGTCAGGAATGAGCAGTTCTTC.

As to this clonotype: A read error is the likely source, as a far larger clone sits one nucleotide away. DNA of the CDR3: TGTGTCAGCAGCTTTAATACCTACGAGCAGTACTTC. Protein product: CVSSFNTYEQYF. The chain combines TRBV5-3 with TRBJ2-7; D gene uncertain. TRBV5-3 is an open reading frame, and its role is uncertain. CDR3 length: 12 residues.

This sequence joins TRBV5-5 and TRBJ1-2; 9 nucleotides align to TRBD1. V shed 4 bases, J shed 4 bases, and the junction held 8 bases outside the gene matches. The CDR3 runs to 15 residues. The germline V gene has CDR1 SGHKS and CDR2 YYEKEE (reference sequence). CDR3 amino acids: CASSNGTGFTYGYTF. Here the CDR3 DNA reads TGTGCCAGCAGCAACGGGACAGGGTTTACCTATGGCTACACCTTC.

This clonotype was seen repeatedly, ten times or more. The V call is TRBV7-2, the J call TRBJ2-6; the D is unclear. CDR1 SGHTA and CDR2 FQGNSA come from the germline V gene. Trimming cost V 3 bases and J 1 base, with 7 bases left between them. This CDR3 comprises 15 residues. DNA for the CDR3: TGTGCCAGCAGCTTCCCCGGATCTGGGGCCAACGTCCTGACTTTC. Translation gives CASSFPGSGANVLTF.

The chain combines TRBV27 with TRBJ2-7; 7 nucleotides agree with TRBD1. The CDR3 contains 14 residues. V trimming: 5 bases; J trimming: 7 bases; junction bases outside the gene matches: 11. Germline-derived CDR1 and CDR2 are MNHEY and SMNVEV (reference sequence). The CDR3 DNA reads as TGTGCCAGCAGTGGAGACAGGGCGATCAGAGAGCAGTACTTC. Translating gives CASSGDRAIREQYF.

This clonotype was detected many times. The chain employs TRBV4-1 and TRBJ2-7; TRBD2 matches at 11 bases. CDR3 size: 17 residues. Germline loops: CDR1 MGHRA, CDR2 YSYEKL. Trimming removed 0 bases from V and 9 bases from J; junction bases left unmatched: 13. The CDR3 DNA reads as TGCGCCAGCAGCCAAGAACGCCTAGCGGGAGGTCCCCTAGGGCAGTACTTC. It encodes CASSQERLAGGPLGQYF.

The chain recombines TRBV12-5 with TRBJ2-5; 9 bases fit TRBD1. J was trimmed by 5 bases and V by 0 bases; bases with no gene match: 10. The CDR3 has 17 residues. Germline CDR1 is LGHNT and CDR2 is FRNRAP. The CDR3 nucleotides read TGTGCTAGTGGTTTGGTACTGGGGGACAGGGCGGCGGAGACCCAGTACTTC. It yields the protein CASGLVLGDRAAETQYF.

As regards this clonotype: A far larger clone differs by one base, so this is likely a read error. The DNA for the CDR3 is TGCAGTGCTTCAAGGCCACGCGGCCTTACCTACAATGAGCAGTACTTC. Residues: CSASRPRGLTYNEQYF. This sequence joins TRBV20-1 and TRBJ2-5, with D hard to call. The CDR3 is made up of 16 amino acids. Trimming cost V 5 bases and J 11 bases, with 30 bases left between them. Germline CDR1 reads DFQATT; CDR2 reads SNEGSKA (reference sequence).

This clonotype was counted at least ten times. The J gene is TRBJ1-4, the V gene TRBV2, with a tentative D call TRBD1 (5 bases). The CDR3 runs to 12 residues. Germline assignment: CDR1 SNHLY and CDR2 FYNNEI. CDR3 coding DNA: TGTGTTGGAGGGGAATCTAATGAAAAACTGTTTTTT. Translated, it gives CVGGESNEKLFF.